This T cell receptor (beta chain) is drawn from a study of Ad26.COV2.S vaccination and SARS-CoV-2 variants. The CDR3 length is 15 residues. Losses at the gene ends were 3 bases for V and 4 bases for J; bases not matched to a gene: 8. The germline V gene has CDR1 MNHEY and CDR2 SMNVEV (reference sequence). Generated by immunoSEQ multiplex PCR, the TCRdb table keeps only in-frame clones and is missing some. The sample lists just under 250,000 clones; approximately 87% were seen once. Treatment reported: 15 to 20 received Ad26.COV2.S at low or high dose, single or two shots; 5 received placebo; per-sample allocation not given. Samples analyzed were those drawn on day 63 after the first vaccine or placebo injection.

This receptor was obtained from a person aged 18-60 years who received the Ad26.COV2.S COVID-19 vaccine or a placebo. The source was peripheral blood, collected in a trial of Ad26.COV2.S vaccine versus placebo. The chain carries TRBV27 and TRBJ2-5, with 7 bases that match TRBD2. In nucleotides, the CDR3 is TGTGCCAGCAGTTTGGGGGAGGGCCCGCGAGAGACCCAGTACTTC. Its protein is CASSLGEGPRETQYF.